This is a list of T cell receptor beta chains from one sample in a study of T-cell reconstitution after alpha-beta-depleted transplantation in children. TCRdb recomputed calls from the PCR reads with MiXCR, one row per CDR3 protein. This table holds around 4,500 distinct CDR3 sequences, roughly a fifth found once. Sequenced material: PBMCs, mostly from graft donor cells, taken 180 days after TCRalphabeta/CD19-depleted stem cell transplant. The receptors originated from a male patient aged 2-10 years who had a stem cell transplant for acute lymphoblastic leukemia, so the T cells may come from the graft donor. Both conserved end residues are part of each CDR3. The order of the fields is clone size, J gene, V gene, D gene, CDR3 DNA, CDR3 protein. The D gene is left open where the match is weak. Where a row states a size, it is once, few, many or the class of an expanded clone; other rows omit it.

>medium-sized|TRBJ2-7|TRBV7-9|NA
TGTGCCAGCAGCCCTTCCTACGAGCAGTACTTC
CASSPSYEQYF
>medium-sized|TRBJ2-3|TRBV5-4|TRBD1
TGTGCCAGCAGCATATTGACAGGGAGTCAGTCAGATACGCAGTATTTT
CASSILTGSQSDTQYF
>medium-sized|TRBJ2-2|TRBV5-1|NA
TGCGCCAGCAGGAGTGGCGGGGAGCTGTTTTTT
CASRSGGELFF
>many|TRBJ1-1|TRBV5-1|NA
TGCGCCAGCAGCTCCGGGGCAGGGTTGAACACTGAAGCTTTCTTT
CASSSGAGLNTEAFF
>many|TRBJ1-3|TRBV5-1|TRBD1
TGCGCCAGCAGAACCGGGACAGAGCGGTCTTGGTCTGGAAACACCATATATTTT
CASRTGTERSWSGNTIYF
>many|TRBJ1-1|TRBV25-1|NA
TGTGCCAGCCGCTTCGGGAGGCTTGGGACTGAAGCTTTCTTT
CASRFGRLGTEAFF
>many|TRBJ1-2|TRBV30|NA
TGTGCCTGGGGCGCTCCGGACTATGGCTACACCTTC
CAWGAPDYGYTF
>many|TRBJ1-2|TRBV10-3|NA
TGTGCCATCAGTGTAAACTATGGCTACACCTTC
CAISVNYGYTF
>many|TRBJ2-7|TRBV18|NA
TGTGCCAGCTCACCAGGGAACACCGCCTACGAGCAGTACTTC
CASSPGNTAYEQYF
>NA|TRBJ1-5|TRBV6-4|NA
TGTGCCAGCAATCGCCACACCGGACAGATACTTCGCAATCAGCCCCAGCATTTT
CASNRHTGQILRNQPQHF
>many|TRBJ1-2|TRBV6-5|NA
TGTGCCAGCAGTTACCGGGGGCCCCCAATCTATGGCTACACCTTC
CASSYRGPPIYGYTF
>many|TRBJ2-5|TRBV3-1|NA
TGTGCCAGCAGCCAAGAGCTAGATGAAGAGACCCAGTACTTC
CASSQELDEETQYF
>many|TRBJ2-7|TRBV7-9|NA
TGTGCTACCCCTTGGGGGGGGGGCGCGGAGCAGTACTTC
CATPWGGGAEQYF
>many|TRBJ2-7|TRBV28|TRBD1
TGTGCCAGCAGTTTTGAAGGGACAGGGGTCCACGAGCAGTACTTC
CASSFEGTGVHEQYF
>medium-sized|TRBJ1-2|TRBV7-9|NA
TGTGCCAGCAGCTTGGCAGCTAACTATGGCTACACCTTC
CASSLAANYGYTF
>few|TRBJ2-5|TRBV19|NA
TGTGCCAGTAGTCAGATACTTTCCAGGGAGACCCAGTACTTC
CASSQILSRETQYF
>medium-sized|TRBJ2-3|TRBV5-1|NA
TGCGCCAGCAGCTTGTGGAGTCTTCATAGTACGGGAGAAAACACAGATACGCAGTATTTT
CASSLWSLHSTGENTDTQYF
>once|TRBJ1-1|TRBV2|NA
TGTGCCAGCAGGGGAGGGGGCACTGAAGCTTTCTTT
CASRGGGTEAFF
>many|TRBJ1-6|TRBV7-9|NA
TGTGCCAGCAGCTTAGCGAGGACAGAAGATGAAACCCTCCACTTT
CASSLARTEDETLHF
>medium-sized|TRBJ2-3|TRBV24-1|NA
TGTGCCACCAGTGAGGCGGCAGGGACAGATACGCAGTATTTT
CATSEAAGTDTQYF
>many|TRBJ2-1|TRBV6-4|TRBD2
TGTGCCAGCAGACCCCAGGGGCGTTGGACTAGCGGGAGTTCTTACAATGAGCAGTTCTTC
CASRPQGRWTSGSSYNEQFF
>large|TRBJ1-1|TRBV5-1|NA
TGCGCCAGCAGTGGTTTAGTGAGGGGAACCGTTGGCGCTGAAGCTTTCTTT
CASSGLVRGTVGAEAFF
>medium-sized|TRBJ1-6|TRBV9|NA
TGTGCCAGCAGCGCAGGGGTTGATTCACCCCTCCACTTT
CASSAGVDSPLHF
>many|TRBJ2-5|TRBV7-6|TRBD1
TGTGCCAGCAGCCCTCCCCACAGTCAGGGGGCAGAGACCCAGTACTTC
CASSPPHSQGAETQYF
>many|TRBJ2-1|TRBV7-9|TRBD2
TGTGCCAGCAGCTTAGGGACTAGCGGGAGCTACAATGAGCAGTTCTTC
CASSLGTSGSYNEQFF
>many|TRBJ1-1|TRBV6-1|NA
TGTGCCACCTCACCAGGACCCCAGAACACTGAAGCTTTCTTT
CATSPGPQNTEAFF
>large|TRBJ2-3|TRBV5-1|TRBD2
TGCGCCAGCAGCTTGCTGCGGGAGTCCACAGATACGCAGTATTTT
CASSLLRESTDTQYF
>many|TRBJ2-3|TRBV7-9|NA
TGTGCCAGCAGCCTAAAGGATACGCAGTATTTT
CASSLKDTQYF
>many|TRBJ2-5|TRBV7-9|NA
TGTGCCAGCAACCGACTGACAAAAGAGACCCAGTACTTC
CASNRLTKETQYF
>many|TRBJ2-4|TRBV21-1|NA
TGTGCCAGCAGCGGGTTACTTTGGACAGTCAAGGCCAAAAACATTCAGTACTTC
CASSGLLWTVKAKNIQYF
>once|TRBJ2-3|TRBV20-1|TRBD2
TGCCGTGCAAAGACTAGCGGGGGCCTTAGCACAGTTACGCAGTATTTT
CRAKTSGGLSTVTQYF
>medium-sized|TRBJ2-3|TRBV5-1|TRBD2
TGCGCCAGCAGCTTGGCCGCTAGCGGGAGGGCGGCAGATACGCAGTATTTT
CASSLAASGRAADTQYF
>many|TRBJ2-1|TRBV12-3/TRBV12-4|NA
TGTGCCAGCAGTTCGTATGAGAATGAGCAGTTCTTC
CASSSYENEQFF
>medium-sized|TRBJ2-1|TRBV3-1|NA
TGTGCCAGCAGCCAAGAGATTAGCATCTATGAGCAGTTCTTC
CASSQEISIYEQFF
>medium-sized|TRBJ2-1|TRBV5-7|NA
TGTGCCAGCAGCTTTAAATTAGGGACGCCCAGGGGAGTCTACAATGAGCAGTTCTTC
CASSFKLGTPRGVYNEQFF
>medium-sized|TRBJ1-2|TRBV5-5|NA
TGTGCCAGCAGCTTGCAGGGGAACTATGGCTACACCTTC
CASSLQGNYGYTF
>medium-sized|TRBJ1-1|TRBV28|TRBD1
TGTGCCAGCAGTTTGATCCCCGGGACAGGGTGGACTGAAGCTTTCTTT
CASSLIPGTGWTEAFF
>many|TRBJ2-7|TRBV10-1|NA
TGCGCCAGCAGTGAAGGGGGGCCCCCCTACGAGCAGTACTTC
CASSEGGPPYEQYF
>NA|TRBJ1-4|TRBV29-1|NA
TGCAGCGTTGAACTACAGGGAGCTGAAAAACTGTTTTTT
CSVELQGAEKLFF
>medium-sized|TRBJ2-5|TRBV4-1|TRBD1
TGCGCCAGCAGCCAGACCCCGGGACAGAAACAAGAGACCCAGTACTTC
CASSQTPGQKQETQYF
>many|TRBJ1-5|TRBV7-9|NA
TGTGCCAGCAGCCCCGGAGGGTTTTATAGCAATCAGCCCCAGCATTTT
CASSPGGFYSNQPQHF
>large|TRBJ1-2|TRBV7-9|TRBD1
TGTGCCAGCAGCTTAGTTGGGACAGGGGATGGCTACACCTTC
CASSLVGTGDGYTF
>many|TRBJ2-2|TRBV7-9|NA
TGTGCCAGCAGCTTACTGGCGATCGGGGAGGAGCTGTTTTTT
CASSLLAIGEELFF
>medium-sized|TRBJ2-1|TRBV20-1|TRBD2
TGCAGTGCTAGTCCACAAACTGGGACTAGCGGGAGGGCCGGGGAGCAGTTCTTC
CSASPQTGTSGRAGEQFF
>many|TRBJ2-7|TRBV7-9|NA
TGTGCCAGCAGCTACGGAGGGGGGAACTCCTACGAGCAGTACTTC
CASSYGGGNSYEQYF
>many|TRBJ2-1|TRBV10-2|NA
TGCGCCAGCAGTGAGACGGGCTCCTACAATGAGCAGTTCTTC
CASSETGSYNEQFF